A selection of T cell receptor beta chains follows, all from one sample in a study of Ad26.COV2.S vaccination and SARS-CoV-2 variants. TCRdb's table, derived via immunoSEQ multiplex PCR, lists solely in-frame clones and lacks some. The sample lists roughly 320,000 clones, about 85% seen once, with 2% to 2.5% in the top ten. Sequenced material: peripheral blood, taken in a trial of Ad26.COV2.S vaccine versus placebo. These receptors all come from a person between 18 and 59 years old who received the Ad26.COV2.S COVID-19 vaccine or a placebo. Both conserved end residues are part of each CDR3. D genes are given only for firm matches. Only some rows state a clone size, as once, few, many or a class for expanded clones.

V gene	clone size	J gene	D gene	CDR3 protein	CDR3 DNA
TRBV7-2	many	TRBJ2-3	TRBD2	CASSLDRSGGGTDTQYF	TGTGCCAGCAGCTTAGATCGTAGCGGGGGGGGAACAGATACGCAGTATTTT
TRBV9	few	TRBJ2-1	TRBD2	CASSVGGLAGLGEQFF	TGTGCCAGCAGCGTAGGGGGACTAGCGGGGTTAGGTGAGCAGTTCTTC
TRBV4-2	.	TRBJ1-6	.	CASSPTGTNNSPLHF	TGTGCCAGCAGCCCAACAGGGACTAATAATTCACCCCTCCACTTT
TRBV28	.	TRBJ2-3	.	CASRSTEDTQYF	TGTGCCAGCAGATCCACGGAAGATACGCAGTATTTT
TRBV11-2	.	TRBJ1-5	.	CASSLDGGVQPQHF	TGTGCCAGCAGCTTAGATGGGGGCGTCCAGCCCCAGCATTTT
TRBV29-1	once	TRBJ1-1	.	CSVKGHLTTEAFF	TGCAGCGTAAAAGGACATTTGACGACTGAAGCTTTCTTT
TRBV5-1	.	TRBJ1-6	.	CASSLGGLEDSPLHF	TGCGCCAGCAGCTTGGGGGGCCTTGAGGACTCACCCCTCCACTTT
TRBV5-4	.	TRBJ2-1	.	CASSGAGGYNEQFF	TGTGCCAGCAGCGGCGCGGGCGGGTACAATGAGCAGTTCTTC
TRBV7-3	.	TRBJ2-3	.	CASSQGVTSTDTQYF	TGTGCCAGCAGCCAGGGCGTCACTAGCACAGATACGCAGTATTTT
TRBV7-9	.	TRBJ1-1	.	CASSLVTNTEAFF	TGTGCCAGCAGCTTAGTTACGAACACTGAAGCTTTCTTT
TRBV7-9	.	TRBJ2-7	.	CASSLGTRGYEQYF	TGTGCCAGCAGCTTAGGAACCCGGGGTTACGAGCAGTACTTC
TRBV6-5	.	TRBJ1-1	TRBD1	CASSYSGRGHGKAFF	TGTGCCAGCAGTTACTCGGGCAGGGGGCATGGGAAAGCTTTCTTT
TRBV2	.	TRBJ2-5	TRBD2	CASSGLAGWQETQYF	TGTGCCAGCAGTGGACTAGCGGGGTGGCAAGAGACCCAGTACTTC
TRBV29-1	once	TRBJ2-5	TRBD1	CSVGTGGLETQYF	TGCAGCGTCGGGACAGGGGGATTGGAGACCCAGTACTTC
TRBV5-1	.	TRBJ2-3	.	CASSLGPQGTDTQYF	TGCGCCAGCAGCCTGGGACCCCAGGGCACAGATACGCAGTATTTT
TRBV3-1/TRBV3-2	.	TRBJ2-3	.	CASSHLKVQGTDTQYF	TGTGCCAGCAGCCACCTTAAAGTACAGGGCACAGATACGCAGTATTTT
TRBV19	.	TRBJ1-2	.	CASSRATGTNYGYTF	TGTGCCAGTAGTAGAGCGACCGGGACGAACTATGGCTACACCTTC
TRBV7-9	few	TRBJ2-5	TRBD1	CASSPLAGTGETQYF	TGTGCCAGCAGTCCACTTGCCGGGACAGGGGAGACCCAGTACTTC
TRBV20-1	.	TRBJ2-7	TRBD1	CSASLGSPGQGSYEQYF	TGCAGTGCTAGTTTAGGGTCCCCGGGACAGGGCTCCTACGAGCAGTACTTC
TRBV2	.	TRBJ2-3	.	CASEKTGTDTQYF	TGTGCCAGTGAAAAGACAGGCACAGATACGCAGTATTTT
TRBV2	.	TRBJ2-3	.	CASSERDSFTDTQYF	TGTGCCAGCAGTGAACGGGACTCCTTCACAGATACGCAGTATTTT
TRBV18	.	TRBJ2-3	.	CASSPSFGADTQYF	TGTGCCAGCTCACCGTCCTTTGGGGCAGATACGCAGTATTTT
TRBV7-9	.	TRBJ2-1	TRBD2	CASSSQRGALDNEQFF	TGTGCCAGCAGCTCCCAGCGGGGGGCCCTTGACAATGAGCAGTTCTTC
TRBV7-9	.	TRBJ1-3	.	CASSFRVSSGNTIYF	TGTGCCAGCAGCTTCCGCGTCAGCTCTGGAAACACCATATATTTT
TRBV7-7	.	TRBJ2-5	.	CASSFGQQETQYF	TGTGCCAGCAGCTTTGGACAGCAAGAGACCCAGTACTTC
TRBV5-1	.	TRBJ1-2	TRBD1	CASSTGQGANYGYTF	TGCGCCAGCAGCACCGGACAGGGGGCGAACTATGGCTACACCTTC
TRBV3-1/TRBV3-2	.	TRBJ2-7	TRBD1	CASSQGQGFEQYF	TGTGCCAGCAGCCAAGGACAGGGTTTCGAGCAGTACTTC
TRBV4-1	.	TRBJ2-7	TRBD1	CASSATTGGPPYEQYF	TGCGCCAGCAGCGCCACAACAGGGGGTCCGCCCTACGAGCAGTACTTC
TRBV4-1	.	TRBJ2-7	TRBD2	CASSQASGGNYEQYF	TGCGCCAGCAGCCAAGCTTCCGGGGGGAATTACGAGCAGTACTTC
TRBV19	.	TRBJ1-1	.	CASSSQGGSTEAFF	TGTGCCAGTAGTTCGCAGGGAGGTTCAACTGAAGCTTTCTTT
TRBV5-5	.	TRBJ1-5	.	CASSLDTQSQPQHF	TGTGCCAGCAGCTTGGATACGCAAAGCCAGCCCCAGCATTTT
TRBV7-2	.	TRBJ2-2	TRBD2	CASSKLAGEYTGELFF	TGTGCCAGCAGCAAACTAGCGGGGGAGTACACCGGGGAGCTGTTTTTT
TRBV27	.	TRBJ2-7	.	CASSRWGLGEQYF	TGTGCCAGCAGCCGCTGGGGGCTCGGCGAGCAGTACTTC
TRBV7-2	few	TRBJ1-1	TRBD1	CASSSMGQAEAFF	TGTGCCAGCAGCTCTATGGGACAGGCTGAAGCTTTCTTT
TRBV28	.	TRBJ2-7	TRBD2	CASSWEGIHYEQYF	TGTGCCAGCAGTTGGGAGGGGATTCACTACGAGCAGTACTTC